These T cell receptor beta chains were read from a single sample in a study of prognosis after radiotherapy for stage I lung cancer. TCRdb ran MiXCR on the multiplex PCR reads and lists one entry per CDR3 protein. The profile covers around 26,000 distinct CDR3 sequences, with around 39% appearing a single time and under 25% taken by the ten largest. The material was PBMCs, obtained before or after stereotactic body radiation therapy (not recorded which). The receptors here all came from a donor over 45 with non-small cell lung cancer. CDR3s include the opening cysteine and the closing phenylalanine or tryptophan. A D gene is named only where the DNA matches it firmly. Size is omitted from some rows. Given values are once, few, many or a class for expanded clones.

clone_size	v_call	d_call	j_call	cdr3_length	cdr3_nt	cdr3_aa
medium-sized	TRBV27	TRBD1	TRBJ1-3	14	TGTGCCAGCAGTCTCAGGGGGCCTGGAAACACCATATATTTT	CASSLRGPGNTIYF
many	TRBV10-3	NA	TRBJ2-7	14	TGTGCCATCAGCCTGACAGGACGGTCCTACGAGCAGTACTTC	CAISLTGRSYEQYF
medium-sized	TRBV20-1	TRBD2	TRBJ2-7	15	TGCAGTGCTAGAGCCAGCGGGAGGGCCCACAACGAGCAGTACTTC	CSARASGRAHNEQYF
many	TRBV2	TRBD1	TRBJ2-2	13	TGTGCCAGGGGACAGAGGAACACCGGGGAGCTGTTTTTT	CARGQRNTGELFF
medium-sized	TRBV20-1	NA	TRBJ1-3	15	TGCAGTGCTAGCCCCCCAGAAGCCTCTGGAAACACCATATATTTT	CSASPPEASGNTIYF
many	TRBV18	NA	TRBJ2-5	12	TGTGCCAGCTCACCACGGGAAGAGACCCAGTACTTC	CASSPREETQYF
medium-sized	TRBV19	TRBD2	TRBJ2-2	15	TGTGCCAGTAAAGGGAGCGGGATAGGAAGGGGGGAGCTGTTTTTT	CASKGSGIGRGELFF
medium-sized	TRBV5-1	NA	TRBJ2-1	14	TGCGCCAGCAGCTTGGTACCGACTAACACTGAGCAGTTCTTC	CASSLVPTNTEQFF
NA	TRBV6-2/TRBV6-3	NA	TRBJ1-2	13	TGTGCCAGCAGTTCCGGCCAGGCCTATGTCTACACCTTC	CASSSGQAYVYTF
many	TRBV12-3/TRBV12-4	TRBD2	TRBJ2-5	15	TGTGCCAGCAGTAGTGGGGAGGGGTTCCAAGAGACCCAGTACTTC	CASSSGEGFQETQYF
medium-sized	TRBV5-1	TRBD2	TRBJ2-7	15	TGCGCCAGCAGCTTACTAGCGGGAGGTGGGTACGAGCAGTACTTC	CASSLLAGGGYEQYF
NA	TRBV7-8	NA	TRBJ2-1	14	TGTGCCAGCATCTACGGACCCCTTTACAATGAGCAGTTCTTC	CASIYGPLYNEQFF
many	TRBV5-1	NA	TRBJ1-1	14	TGCGCCAGCAGCTTATCAGGAGGGAACACTGAAGCTTTCTTT	CASSLSGGNTEAFF
many	TRBV20-1	TRBD2	TRBJ2-1	12	TGCAGTGCTAGAGATCAGGCGGGAGATGTGTTCTTC	CSARDQAGDVFF
medium-sized	TRBV5-1	NA	TRBJ2-7	15	TGCGCCAGCAGCTTGGCTGGGGGGACGGCCTACGAGCAGTACTTC	CASSLAGGTAYEQYF
NA	TRBV5-1	NA	TRBJ2-2	12	TGCGCCAGCAAAGGCGTCACCGGGGAGCTGTTTTTT	CASKGVTGELFF
many	TRBV6-1	NA	TRBJ2-3	12	TGTGCCAGCAGACTCAAGAGGGATACGCAGTATTTT	CASRLKRDTQYF
many	TRBV28	TRBD1	TRBJ2-5	14	TGTGCCACCCAAACAGGGGGCGTTTTAGAGACCCAGTACTTC	CATQTGGVLETQYF
medium-sized	TRBV20-1	NA	TRBJ2-2	15	TGCAGTGCTAGAGATCGCCTAGCGACCACCGGGGAGCTGTTTTTT	CSARDRLATTGELFF
many	TRBV18	TRBD1	TRBJ2-5	13	TGTGCCAGCTCACCACCACCAGGGGGGACCCAGTACTTC	CASSPPPGGTQYF
many	TRBV20-1	TRBD2	TRBJ2-3	16	TGCAGTGCTAGTGGGACTAGCGGGAGGTCGGCAGATACGCAGTATTTT	CSASGTSGRSADTQYF
NA	TRBV15	NA	TRBJ2-2	18	TGTGCCACCAGCAGAGCAGAGGAAGGGATGGAGAACACCGGGGAGCTGTTTTTT	CATSRAEEGMENTGELFF
few	TRBV20-1	TRBD2	TRBJ2-1	14	TGCAGTGCTAGATATACTAGCGGGAGACTCTTTCTGTTCTTC	CSARYTSGRLFLFF
NA	TRBV7-9	NA	TRBJ2-6	14	TGTGCCAGCCGCCCGTCCCCTGGGGCCAACGTCCTGACTTTC	CASRPSPGANVLTF
NA	TRBV20-1	TRBD2	TRBJ2-1	15	TGCAGTGCTAGCGCGAGGACTAGCGGGAGGAATGAGCAGTTCTTC	CSASARTSGRNEQFF
NA	TRBV20-1	NA	TRBJ1-2	12	TGCAGTGCTAGGGAAGGGACCTATGGCTACACCTTC	CSAREGTYGYTF
medium-sized	TRBV9	NA	TRBJ2-2	14	TGTGCCAGCAGCGTAGGGGGCGGGGCCGGGGAGCTGTTTTTT	CASSVGGGAGELFF
many	TRBV2	TRBD1	TRBJ2-3	14	TGTGCCAGCAGTAGGACAGGATTCACAGATACGCAGTATTTT	CASSRTGFTDTQYF
NA	TRBV5-1	TRBD2	TRBJ2-3	14	TGCTCCAGCAGTTTAGCGGGAGTTGGGGATACGCAGTATTTT	CSSSLAGVGDTQYF
many	TRBV20-1	TRBD1	TRBJ2-2	13	TGCAGTGGTGGGGACAGGGTCACCGGGGAGCTGTTTTTT	CSGGDRVTGELFF
NA	TRBV19	NA	TRBJ2-2	14	TGTGCCAGTAAGTGTCGGGCCGACACCGTGGAGCTGTTTTTT	CASKCRADTVELFF
few	TRBV9	TRBD1	TRBJ2-2	19	TGTGCCAGCAGCTTTAACCGGGACAGGGGAGGCCCGAACACCGGGGAGCTGTTTTTT	CASSFNRDRGGPNTGELFF
many	TRBV10-3	NA	TRBJ2-7	12	TGTGCCATCAGTGACTCGGGCTACGAGCAGTACTTC	CAISDSGYEQYF
medium-sized	TRBV24-1	NA	TRBJ2-2	16	TGTGCCACCAGTGGCCAGGGGAGGGGTAACACCGGGGAGCTGTTTTTT	CATSGQGRGNTGELFF
once	TRBV20-1	NA	TRBJ2-1	17	TGCATTGCTAGCTTCGGACTGCGGCTTTGCTCCTACAATGAGCAGTTCTTC	CIASFGLRLCSYNEQFF
many	TRBV15	NA	TRBJ2-3	15	TGTGCCACCAGCAGAGATAGGGAGACAACAGATACGCAGTATTTT	CATSRDRETTDTQYF
many	TRBV10-3	NA	TRBJ2-6	17	TGTGCCATCAGTGTGGCCTTCCTTCGGGAGGGGGCCAACGTCCTGACTTTC	CAISVAFLREGANVLTF
many	TRBV29-1	NA	TRBJ1-2	13	TGCAGCGTCGCGGGCCACCGCGCCTATGGCTACACCTTC	CSVAGHRAYGYTF
medium-sized	TRBV6-1	NA	TRBJ2-3	18	TGTGCCAGCAGTAAAGTGGCGAGGGTGGCTACTAGCACAGATACGCAGTATTTT	CASSKVARVATSTDTQYF
many	TRBV6-2/TRBV6-3	NA	TRBJ2-7	14	TGTGCCAGCAGTTACTCTTTAGGTCTACACGAGCAGTACTTC	CASSYSLGLHEQYF
many	TRBV7-9	NA	TRBJ2-5	14	TGTGCCAGCAGCTTTGAGGGGCGGTGGGAGACCCAGTACTTC	CASSFEGRWETQYF
medium-sized	TRBV6-1	TRBD2	TRBJ2-3	15	TGTGCCAGCAGAGGGACTAGCGGGAGTTACGGTACGCAGTATTTT	CASRGTSGSYGTQYF